This record covers a single TCR beta chain. The antigen it binds to is not known. Per-base qualities were not stored, and no clone one base away is much larger. The record originates from a study of T cell responses to AZD1222 COVID-19 vaccine (dated by TCRdb to the early 2020s). In the study overall: TCR sequencing covered over 230 trial participants: about 210 given two doses of AZD1222 and some 25 given two doses of MenACWY control vaccine. Enrollment into the trials was organized by age into subgroups of 18-55, 56-69 and 70-plus years, and those subgroups contained about 160, 30 and 59 TCR-sequenced participants, respectively.

Sequences LGHNA (CDR1) and YNFKEQ (CDR2) are obtained from the germline V gene. From V the trimming removes 1 base and from J it removes 6 bases, while the gene matches leave 7 bases of the junction unaccounted for. There are 16 amino acids in the CDR3, from cysteine to phenylalanine inclusive. CDR3 DNA only is kept here, 48 bases in frame from base 1. The paper's findings and limits, for the study overall: After two AZD1222 doses, both the breadth and the depth of spike-specific TCRs were significantly higher than at day 0 and than in MenACWY recipients. The vaccine-associated CD4 TCRs covered the entire spike protein, and the dominant responses fell in regions 160-218 and 743-854. Conclusions about previously exposed vaccinees are limited, since just a handful of AZD1222 recipients were seropositive for SARS-CoV-2 at baseline. Participants were mostly white British and included more females than males, and it was suggested by the authors that clonal diversity may have been underestimated. Nearly half of unique spike-specific TCRs reportedly recognized epitopes outside regions mutated in the B.1.351 and B.1.1.7 variants. No day 14 peak-response samples were available, so repertoires were characterized only after the peak T cell response. In the small 56-69-year group, the increase in depth fell short of significance, most likely because of low power.

The time point tag for this specimen amounts to: about 28 days (+/-7) after the second vaccine dose. AZD1222 recipients given second doses at about 4 weeks or at about 12 weeks were pooled, since spike-specific TCR depth and breadth were not found to differ between the two schedules. The vaccinee samples were drawn from two UK trials, COV001 and COV002, one of which was a single-blind randomized controlled phase 2/3 trial testing AZD1222 (ChAdOx1 nCoV-19) in healthy adults. Trial participant PBMC samples were collected at day 0 and day 28 after the second dose for TCRbeta chain sequencing. The CDR3 regions of human TCRbeta chains were subjected to immunosequencing. The published analysis was carried out like this. TCRs in the repertoires were matched against a reference library of SARS-CoV-2-specific TCRs that had been generated with the MIRA antigen-specificity platform. Breadth was defined as the fraction of unique TCRs that were SARS-CoV-2-associated, and depth was defined as the fraction of total T cells that were SARS-CoV-2-associated. Using the MIRA data, each spike-specific TCR was assigned both to the spike region to which the TCR was reactive and to a CD4 or CD8 class. Log10-transformed breadth and depth values were compared by one-way ANOVA with Sidak's multiple comparisons tests. As stored in TCRdb, this immuneACCESS dataset retains in-frame rearrangements with V and J assigned. A fraction of the clones does not appear; measured against another copy, unresolved V genes explain less than half of the discrepancy, and the remainder lacks a known reason. The DNA was the basis for D and trimming; V, J and clone size are from that table. The sample yields about 81,000 clones; approximately 90% were counted once. The ten top clones hold approximately 8% of the sample.

This receptor was identified in an adult who received the AZD1222 COVID-19 vaccine. In this chain, TRBV4-2 is recombined with TRBJ2-1; 9 bases in between match TRBD2. Sequences were derived from peripheral blood, sampled 28 days after the second AZD1222 dose. The DNA is as follows: TGTGCCAGCAGCCAAGCCTGGCGGGAGGGGTCCAATGAGCAGTTCTTC. Its product reads: CASSQAWREGSNEQFF.